The subject of this entry is one T cell receptor beta chain. Antigen: not known. The data derive from a study of OX40 agonist ivuxolimab in advanced cancers. Background on the study: Given to patients was ivuxolimab, an agonistic anti-OX40 (CD134) antibody. Head and neck, renal cell, melanoma or hepatocellular carcinoma were the cancers that dose-escalation patients had. Findings of the study overall: Also showing low normalized T-cell clonal expansion were some of the nonresponders.

Assay used: immunoSEQ multiplex PCR; TCRdb lists only in-frame clones, some missing. Here the sample spans fewer than 80,000 clones, around 86% being singletons. With 3 bases removed from V and 6 bases from J, the gap between germline ends came to 11 bases. The CDR3 spans 14 residues. Germline-derived CDR1 and CDR2 are SGHTA and FQGTGA. Sample: CD4+ or CD8+ T cells sorted from blood, taken in a trial of the OX40 agonist ivuxolimab. This receptor was taken from an adult with an advanced solid tumor such as melanoma, head and neck, liver or kidney cancer. The chain links TRBV7-3 to TRBJ2-2, with D possibly matching TRBD1 (5 bases). The CDR3 bases are TGTGCCAGCAGCTTGGGCAGGGCCCCCGGGGAGCTGTTTTTT. This sequence encodes CASSLGRAPGELFF.